This is a list of T cell receptor beta chains from one sample in a study of vaccination and CD4 T cells after COVID-19. TCRdb processed the PCR reads anew with MiXCR; each CDR3 protein has one entry. The profile shows some 27,000 distinct CDR3 sequences, around 53% of them singletons. Sequenced here: CD4+ T cells from blood, sampled about 7 months after SARS-CoV-2 vaccination. These receptor sequences come from a human donor who had recovered from COVID-19. CDR3s include the opening cysteine and the closing phenylalanine or tryptophan. D genes are given only for firm matches. The size of a clone is reported for some rows only, either as once, few or many, or as a class for expanded clones.

clone_size	v_call	d_call	j_call	cdr3_nt	cdr3_aa
-	TRBV25-1	TRBD1	TRBJ2-7	TGTGCCAGCAGTGAAACCGGGACAGGGGGTCTGAAAGAGCAGTACTTC	CASSETGTGGLKEQYF
-	TRBV19	TRBD1	TRBJ1-1	TGTGCCAGTAGTATAGGACAGGGGGCTGAAGCTTTCTTT	CASSIGQGAEAFF
-	TRBV6-1	-	TRBJ2-7	TGTGCCAGCAGTGAAGAGGTTCTCGAGCAGTACTTC	CASSEEVLEQYF
few	TRBV6-4	TRBD1	TRBJ1-1	TGTGCCAGCAGCCCGGACAGGGGGCGTGAAGCTTTCTTT	CASSPDRGREAFF
once	TRBV7-9	-	TRBJ2-1	TGTGCCAGCAGCCCTAGTCAGGGGCGTACCTACAATGAGCAGTTCTTC	CASSPSQGRTYNEQFF
-	TRBV24-1	-	TRBJ2-2	TGTGCCACCAGTGATTTGAAGACCGGGGAGCTGTTTTTT	CATSDLKTGELFF
-	TRBV7-2	TRBD2	TRBJ2-5	TGTGCCAGCAGCTCATTCATAGCGGGAGCGGGGGAGACCCAGTACTTC	CASSSFIAGAGETQYF
-	TRBV10-3	-	TRBJ2-7	TGTGCCATCAATACCGGGACCAACTACGAGCAGTACTTC	CAINTGTNYEQYF
-	TRBV15	-	TRBJ1-2	TGTGCCACCAGCAGAGATATCTTGAACAGACGCTCTAACTATGGCTACACCTTC	CATSRDILNRRSNYGYTF
once	TRBV7-2	TRBD2	TRBJ2-3	TGTGCCAGCAGCTTAGTGGGACTAGCGGGAGGGTGGACAGATACGCAGTATTTT	CASSLVGLAGGWTDTQYF
-	TRBV7-2	TRBD1	TRBJ2-7	TGTGCCAGCAGCTCTCGGACAGGGGTCACAGGGGGGGAGCAGTACTTC	CASSSRTGVTGGEQYF
-	TRBV2	-	TRBJ2-1	TGTGCCAGCACAGAGACGACCCGCTACAATGAGCAGTTCTTC	CASTETTRYNEQFF
-	TRBV27	TRBD2	TRBJ2-5	TGTGCCAGCAGTGAAGGGGCTAGCGGTTACCAAGAGACCCAGTACTTC	CASSEGASGYQETQYF
-	TRBV23-1	TRBD1	TRBJ1-6	TGCGCCAGCAGTCAATTGGACAGGGGGAATTCACCCCTCCACTTT	CASSQLDRGNSPLHF
-	TRBV4-1	TRBD1	TRBJ1-6	TGCGCCAGCAGCCGAATCAACTCCCGACAGGGTTCGGGTTCACCCCTCCACTTT	CASSRINSRQGSGSPLHF
few	TRBV7-3	-	TRBJ2-7	TGTGCCAGCAGCTCGATAGGTGGGGAGCAGTACTTC	CASSSIGGEQYF
-	TRBV15	-	TRBJ2-7	TGTGCCACCAGCAGAGCAGGGGCGGCTGACTACGAGCAGTACTTC	CATSRAGAADYEQYF
-	TRBV20-1	-	TRBJ2-4	TGCAGTGTTGGCCAGCCCGCCGTTTTAAACATTCAGTACTTC	CSVGQPAVLNIQYF
-	TRBV15	-	TRBJ1-6	TGTGCCACCAGCAGAGATAAACACTCACCCCTCCACTTT	CATSRDKHSPLHF
-	TRBV2	-	TRBJ1-6	TGTGCCAGCAGTGTCCCCAGGAACCTAAACGATTCACCCCTCCACTTT	CASSVPRNLNDSPLHF
few	TRBV27	TRBD1	TRBJ1-1	TGTGCCAGCAGTTTCACCAGGACAGGGCCTGAAGCTTTCTTT	CASSFTRTGPEAFF
-	TRBV7-3	TRBD2	TRBJ2-1	TGTGCCAGCAGCAGCGGGGGGGCCCTACACCATGAGCAGTTCTTC	CASSSGGALHHEQFF
-	TRBV6-1	TRBD2	TRBJ2-3	TGTGCCAGCAGGTTAGGCGGGAGGCCCCGGGATACGCAGTATTTT	CASRLGGRPRDTQYF
-	TRBV28	TRBD1	TRBJ2-1	TGTGCCAGCAGTTTTGGGACAGGGAGCAATGAGCAGTTCTTC	CASSFGTGSNEQFF
-	TRBV5-1	-	TRBJ2-7	TGCGCCAGCAGCCCGGGGATAGGGGACGAGCAGTACTTC	CASSPGIGDEQYF
few	TRBV20-1	-	TRBJ2-3	TGCAGTGCCCCCACTCGGGGCGGGCAGTATTTT	CSAPTRGGQYF
few	TRBV20-1	TRBD1	TRBJ2-4	TGCAGTGTACCGGGACAGGGCCAAGGAAACATTCAGTACTTC	CSVPGQGQGNIQYF
-	TRBV28	-	TRBJ2-2	TGTGCCAGCAGTTTATGGCTAGCAGCGAACACCGGGGAGCTGTTTTTT	CASSLWLAANTGELFF
-	TRBV6-1	TRBD1	TRBJ1-1	TGTGCCAGCAGTGAGGGACAGGGGGCACCCATGAACACTGAAGCTTTCTTT	CASSEGQGAPMNTEAFF
few	TRBV23-1	-	TRBJ1-5	TGCGCCAGCAGTCTGGTAGGAACAGGGAATAGCAATCAGCCCCAGCATTTT	CASSLVGTGNSNQPQHF
few	TRBV28	-	TRBJ1-5	TGTGCTAGCAGTTTCTTGGATCAGCCCCAGCATTTT	CASSFLDQPQHF
-	TRBV15	-	TRBJ2-7	TGTGCCACCAGCAGAGTATTTCGAGACACCGAGCAGTACTTC	CATSRVFRDTEQYF
-	TRBV15	-	TRBJ2-6	TGTGCCACCAAGGGGGGGCAGGCTGGGGCCAACGTCCTGACTTTC	CATKGGQAGANVLTF
-	TRBV7-3	-	TRBJ2-1	TGTGCCAGCAGCGTACAGGAGGCTCCCTACAATGAGCAGTTCTTC	CASSVQEAPYNEQFF
few	TRBV7-9	-	TRBJ2-5	TGTGCCAGCAGCTTAGTGGTTACCCAAGAGACCCAGTACTTC	CASSLVVTQETQYF
-	TRBV28	TRBD2	TRBJ2-2	TGTGCCAGCGACTCGGGGGGTGGGGTACGCGGGGAGCTGTTTTTT	CASDSGGGVRGELFF